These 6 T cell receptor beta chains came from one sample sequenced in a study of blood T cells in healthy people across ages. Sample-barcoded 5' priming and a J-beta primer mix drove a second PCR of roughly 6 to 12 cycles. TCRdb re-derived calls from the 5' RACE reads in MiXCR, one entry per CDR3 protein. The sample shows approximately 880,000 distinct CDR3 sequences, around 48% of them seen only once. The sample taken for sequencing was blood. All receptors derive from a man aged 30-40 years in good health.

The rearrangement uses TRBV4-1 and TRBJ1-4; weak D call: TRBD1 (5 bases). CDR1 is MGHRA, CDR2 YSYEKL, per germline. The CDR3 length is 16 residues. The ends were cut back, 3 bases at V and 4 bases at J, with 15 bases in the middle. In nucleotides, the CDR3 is TGCGCCAGCAGCCATCCCCCCGGGGGGATTAATGAAAAACTGTTTTTT. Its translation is CASSHPPGGINEKLFF.

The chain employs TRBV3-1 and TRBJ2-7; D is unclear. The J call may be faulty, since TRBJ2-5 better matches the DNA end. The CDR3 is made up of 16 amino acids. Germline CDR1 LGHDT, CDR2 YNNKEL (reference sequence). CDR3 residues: CASSQARQALIETQYF. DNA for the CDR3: TGTGCCAGCAGCCAGGCGAGACAAGCTCTTATTGAGACCCAGTACTTC.

As DNA, the CDR3 is TGCGCCAGCAGATTCGGGACTAGCGGGGTGACAGATACGCAGTATTTT. This translates into CASRFGTSGVTDTQYF. This rearrangement joins TRBV5-1 to TRBJ2-3; TRBD2 agrees at 13 bases. The length of the CDR3 is 16 residues. CDR1 SGHRS and CDR2 YFSETQ come from the germline V gene. J was trimmed by 3 bases and V by 5 bases; bases with no gene match: 6. Variable domain in full (rest from reference TRBV5-1 and TRBJ2-3): KAGVTQTPRYLIKTRGQQVTLSCSPISGHRSVSWYQQTPGQGLQFLFEYFSETQRNKGNFPGRFSGRQFSNSRSEMNVSTLELGDSALYLCASRFGTSGVTDTQYFGPGTRLTVL.

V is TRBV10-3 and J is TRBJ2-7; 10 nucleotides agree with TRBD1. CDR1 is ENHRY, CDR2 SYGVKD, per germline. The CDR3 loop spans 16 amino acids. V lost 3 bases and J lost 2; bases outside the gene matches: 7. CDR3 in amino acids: CAISDPGTGETYEQYF. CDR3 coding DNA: TGTGCCATCAGTGACCCCGGGACAGGGGAAACCTACGAGCAGTACTTC.

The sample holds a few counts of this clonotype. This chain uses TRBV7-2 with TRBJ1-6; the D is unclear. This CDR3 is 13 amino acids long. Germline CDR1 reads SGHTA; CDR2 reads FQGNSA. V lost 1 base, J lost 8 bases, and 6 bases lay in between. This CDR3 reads CASSLGAYSPLHF. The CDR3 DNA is TGTGCCAGCAGCTTAGGGGCTTATTCACCCCTCCACTTT.

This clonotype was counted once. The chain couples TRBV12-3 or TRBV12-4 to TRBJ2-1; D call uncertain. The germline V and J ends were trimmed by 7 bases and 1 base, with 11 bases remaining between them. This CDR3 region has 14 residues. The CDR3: CASNLGFSYNEQFF. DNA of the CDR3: TGTGCCAGCAATCTAGGTTTTTCCTACAATGAGCAGTTCTTC.